These T cell receptor beta chains were read from a single sample in a study of post-analysis software for immune sequencing data. TCRdb re-called the PCR reads with MiXCR, one entry per CDR3 protein. The data hold 350,000 to 450,000 distinct CDR3 sequences, with roughly 36% observed a single time. The sequencing input was blood. Every receptor here comes from a girl under 18 with multiple sclerosis. The CDR3 runs from the conserved cysteine through the conserved F or W.

>15|TRBJ2-5|TRBV6-5
CASSHSPGRRETQYF
>15|TRBJ1-1|TRBV5-1
CASSSRASWDTEAFF
>15|TRBJ2-1|TRBV2
CASSEGLASYNEQFF
>16|TRBJ2-2|TRBV4-1
CASSQGDPTNTGELFF
>14|TRBJ1-1|TRBV12-3/TRBV12-4
CASTTRFSNAEAFF
>16|TRBJ2-2|TRBV18
CASSPDLPGHTGELFF
>16|TRBJ1-6|TRBV20-1
CSARDLTGGLDSPLHF
>13|TRBJ1-1|TRBV7-9
CATLTQADTEAFF
>16|TRBJ2-1|TRBV9
CASSVDGGAINHEQFF
>13|TRBJ2-1|TRBV6-5
CASRPPSGNEQFF
>16|TRBJ1-4|TRBV6-5
CASSSDRGPTNEKLFF
>18|TRBJ2-2|TRBV4-3
CASSQGWGQGRNTGELFF
>14|TRBJ1-2|TRBV5-1
CASSLDRVLYGYTF
>16|TRBJ2-5|TRBV15
CATSRGDRGRQETQYF
>17|TRBJ2-1|TRBV7-9
CASSPRTVTSSYNEQFF
>15|TRBJ1-2|TRBV3-1
CASSLGPSPNYGYTF
>15|-|TRBV4-2
CASSQEGQGNYEQYF
>13|TRBJ1-2|TRBV12-3/TRBV12-4
CASSPTGQDGYTF
>14|TRBJ2-7|TRBV27
CASSGQESSYEQYF
>11|TRBJ2-5|TRBV24-1
CATSESQTQYF
>15|TRBJ2-3|TRBV20-1
CSARSVGGGSDTQYF
>13|TRBJ1-5|TRBV10-3
CAISEESNQPQHF
>15|TRBJ1-5|TRBV12-3/TRBV12-4
CASSFQGNSNQPQHF
>17|TRBJ2-3|TRBV7-6
CASSHGTSGGRLDTQYF
>14|TRBJ1-1|TRBV3-1
CASSQLALGTEAFF
>13|TRBJ1-5|TRBV9
CASSREMDQPQHF
>15|TRBJ2-5|TRBV5-1
CASSFAGGPEETQYF
>14|-|TRBV2
CASSNGQGAYEQYF
>15|TRBJ2-7|TRBV7-2
CASSLVDSGRYEQYF
>19|TRBJ2-1|TRBV4-1
CASSQAQTTGLAFSNEQFF
>15|TRBJ1-2|TRBV7-8
CASSPRTGKGDGYTF
>12|TRBJ2-7|TRBV14
CASSPDPYERYF
>15|TRBJ1-5|TRBV6-2/TRBV6-3
CASRRQVAPNQPQHF
>15|TRBJ1-5|TRBV28
CASSPRGARNQPQHF
>14|-|TRBV10-2
CASRDWGTTQTQYF
>17|TRBJ1-5|TRBV12-3/TRBV12-4
CASSHLGTGGTNQPQHF
>15|TRBJ2-7|TRBV20-1
CSARDAARGTYEQYF
>13|-|TRBV29-1
CSVLGDRGSEQYF
>12|TRBJ1-1|TRBV12-3/TRBV12-4
CASSGLHIEAFF
>15|TRBJ2-7|TRBV12-3/TRBV12-4
CASSSSGGLSYEQYF